The next 8 T cell receptor beta chains were all read from a single sample in a study of molecular identifiers for immune sequencing clone quantification. TCRdb analysed the PCR reads with MiXCR anew, one entry per CDR3 protein. The sample lists approximately 590,000 distinct CDR3 sequences, around 25% occurring once. Specimen: naive CD8+ T cells from blood, with Jurkat cell RNA spiked in. Subset specified: FACS-sorted CD8+CD4-CCR7+CD45RA+ naive T cells. These receptors were taken from a human donor in good health. Some libraries in this study had Jurkat cell RNA spiked in.

The table lists this clonotype with many counts. This chain joins TRBV7-9 and TRBJ1-5; D is undetermined. Germline V gives CDR1 SEHNR, CDR2 FQNEAQ (reference sequence). V dropped 1 base and J dropped 4 bases, with 11 bases sitting between them. This CDR3 comprises 15 residues. CDR3 sequence (DNA): TGTGCCAGCAGCTTAGGGGATGAACCAAATCAGCCCCAGCATTTT. Residues: CASSLGDEPNQPQHF.

The chain recombines TRBV20-1 with TRBJ2-7, with a tentative D call TRBD2 (5 bases). This CDR3 has 15 amino acids. Germline CDR1 and CDR2: DFQATT and SNEGSKA (reference sequence). V dropped 0 bases and J dropped 1 base, with 13 bases sitting between them. CDR3 DNA: TGCAGTGCTAGAGATAGTGAGGGCATGTCCTACGAGCAGTACTTC. This translates into CSARDSEGMSYEQYF.

Turning to this clonotype: Sequence at one end of the junction differs from germline and may be a read error. The chain combines TRBV4-1 with TRBJ1-2, with D maybe TRBD1 (6 bases). The CDR3 is 15 amino acids. Germline V CDR1 and CDR2: MGHRA, YSYEKL. In DNA, the CDR3 is TGCGCCAGCAGCCAAGAGCCAGGGGTAAACTGTGGCTACACCTTC. It is translated as CASSQEPGVNCGYTF.

This sequence joins TRBV6-1 and TRBJ1-2; tentative D call: TRBD1 (6 bases). The CDR3 is 17 amino acids. Germline lookup yields CDR1 MNHNS and CDR2 SASEGT. Trimming pared 1 base from V and 4 bases from J, leaving 19 bases between. The CDR3 here is CASSEEGNRAHVYGYTF. The CDR3, as DNA: TGTGCCAGCAGTGAAGAGGGCAACAGGGCTCATGTCTATGGCTACACCTTC.

Only a few counts were recorded for this clonotype. J is TRBJ2-7 and V is TRBV6-5, with 8 bases fitting TRBD1. CDR1 is MNHEY and CDR2 is SVGAGI in the germline V gene. The V gene end was trimmed by 5 bases and the J gene end by 6 bases; junction bases not matched to a gene: 9. The CDR3 length is 14 residues. The CDR3 loop reads CASSPIGQGGEQYF. CDR3 in DNA: TGTGCCAGCAGTCCGATCGGACAGGGAGGCGAGCAGTACTTC.

J is TRBJ2-6 and V is TRBV4-3; weak D call: TRBD2 (5 bases). CDR1 is LGHNA, CDR2 YSLEER, per germline. Trimming pared 2 bases from V and 2 bases from J, leaving 10 bases between. CDR3 length equals 16 residues. CDR3 nucleotide sequence: TGCGCCAGCAGCCAACTCGGGGTGACTGGGGCCAACGTCCTGACTTTC. Translation: CASSQLGVTGANVLTF.

The chain links TRBV4-3 to TRBJ1-2, with 8 bases matching TRBD1. Looked up from germline, CDR1 is LGHNA and CDR2 is YSLEER. The CDR3 has 15 amino acids. The junction had 6 bases not matched to a gene; V was cut back by 0 bases and J by 6 bases. CDR3 sequence reads: CASSQETGAYDGYTF. The DNA of the CDR3 is TGCGCCAGCAGCCAAGAGACAGGGGCGTACGATGGCTACACCTTC.

The chain recombines TRBV12-3 or TRBV12-4 with TRBJ1-1; tentative D call: TRBD1 (5 bases). The CDR3 totals 15 residues. V shed 5 bases and J shed 1 base, with 14 bases lying between them. CDR3 residues: CASSPRQYSNTEAFF. CDR3 DNA sequence: TGTGCCAGCAGTCCAAGACAGTACTCGAACACTGAAGCTTTCTTT.